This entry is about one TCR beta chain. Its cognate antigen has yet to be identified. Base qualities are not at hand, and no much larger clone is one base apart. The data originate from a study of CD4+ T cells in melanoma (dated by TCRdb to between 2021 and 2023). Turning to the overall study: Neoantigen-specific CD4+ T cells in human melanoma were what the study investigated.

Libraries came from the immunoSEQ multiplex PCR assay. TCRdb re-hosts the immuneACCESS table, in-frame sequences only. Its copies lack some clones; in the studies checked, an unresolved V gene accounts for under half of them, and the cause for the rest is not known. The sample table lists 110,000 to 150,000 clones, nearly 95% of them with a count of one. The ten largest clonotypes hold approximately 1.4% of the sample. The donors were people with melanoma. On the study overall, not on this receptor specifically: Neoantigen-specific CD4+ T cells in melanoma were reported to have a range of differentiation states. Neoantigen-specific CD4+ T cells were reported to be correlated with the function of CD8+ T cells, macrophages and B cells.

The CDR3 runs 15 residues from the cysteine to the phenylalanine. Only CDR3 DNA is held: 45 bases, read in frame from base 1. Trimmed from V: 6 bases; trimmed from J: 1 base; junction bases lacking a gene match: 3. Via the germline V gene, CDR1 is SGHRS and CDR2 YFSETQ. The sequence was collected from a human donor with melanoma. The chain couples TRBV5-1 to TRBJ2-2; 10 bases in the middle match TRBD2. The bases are TGCGCCAGCACTAGCGGGGGCCTGAACACCGGGGAGCTGTTTTTT. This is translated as CASTSGGLNTGELFF.